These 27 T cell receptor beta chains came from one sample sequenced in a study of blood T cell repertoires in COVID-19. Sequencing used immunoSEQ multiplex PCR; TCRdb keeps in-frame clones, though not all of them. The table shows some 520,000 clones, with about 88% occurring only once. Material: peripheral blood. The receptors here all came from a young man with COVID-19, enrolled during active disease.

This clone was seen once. The CDR3 loop is CASSEQRLAGVYNEQFF. The CDR3 nucleotides are TGTGCCAGCAGTGAGCAGCGGCTAGCGGGGGTTTACAATGAGCAGTTCTTC. The chain is built from TRBV6-1 and TRBJ2-1; 10 nucleotides align to TRBD2. V shed 3 bases, J shed 4 bases, and the junction held 9 bases outside the gene matches. The CDR3 sequence is 17 residues long. Germline CDR1 reads MNHNS; CDR2 reads SASEGT.

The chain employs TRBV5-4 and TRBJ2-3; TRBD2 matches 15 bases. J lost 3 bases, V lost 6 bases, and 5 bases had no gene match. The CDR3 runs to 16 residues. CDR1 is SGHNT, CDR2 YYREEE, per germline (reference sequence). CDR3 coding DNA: TGTGCCAGCACCAAAGGGACTAGCGGGGGGACAGATACGCAGTATTTT. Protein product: CASTKGTSGGTDTQYF.

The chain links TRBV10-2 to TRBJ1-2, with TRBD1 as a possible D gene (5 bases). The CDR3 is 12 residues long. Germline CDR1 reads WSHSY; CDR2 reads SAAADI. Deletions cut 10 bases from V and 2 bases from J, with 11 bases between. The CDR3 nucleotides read TGCGCCACCTGGGACTTCAACTATGGCTACACCTTC. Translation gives CATWDFNYGYTF.

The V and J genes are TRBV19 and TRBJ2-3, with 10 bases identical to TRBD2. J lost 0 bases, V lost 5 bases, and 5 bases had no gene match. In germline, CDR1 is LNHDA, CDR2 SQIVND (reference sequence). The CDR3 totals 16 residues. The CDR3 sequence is CASSPLAGSSTDTQYF. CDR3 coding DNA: TGTGCCAGTAGTCCACTAGCGGGATCTAGCACAGATACGCAGTATTTT.

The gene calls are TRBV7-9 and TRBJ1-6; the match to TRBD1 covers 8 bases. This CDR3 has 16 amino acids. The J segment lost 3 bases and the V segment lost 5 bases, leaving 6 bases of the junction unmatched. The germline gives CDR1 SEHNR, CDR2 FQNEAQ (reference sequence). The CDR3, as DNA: TGTGCCAGCAGCCAAGGACAGGGCTTCTATAATTCACCCCTCCACTTT. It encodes CASSQGQGFYNSPLHF.

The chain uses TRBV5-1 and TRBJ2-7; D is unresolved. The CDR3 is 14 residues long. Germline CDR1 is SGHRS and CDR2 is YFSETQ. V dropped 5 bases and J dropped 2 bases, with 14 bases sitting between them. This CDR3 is CASSPSGWAYEQYF. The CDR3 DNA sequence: TGCGCCAGCAGTCCGTCGGGTTGGGCCTACGAGCAGTACTTC.

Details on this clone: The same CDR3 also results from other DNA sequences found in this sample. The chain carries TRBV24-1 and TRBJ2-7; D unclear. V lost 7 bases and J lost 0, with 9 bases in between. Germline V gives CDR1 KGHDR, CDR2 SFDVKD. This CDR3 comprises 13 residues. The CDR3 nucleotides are TGTGCCACCAGCCCAGGATTCTCCTACGAGCAGTACTTC. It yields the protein CATSPGFSYEQYF.

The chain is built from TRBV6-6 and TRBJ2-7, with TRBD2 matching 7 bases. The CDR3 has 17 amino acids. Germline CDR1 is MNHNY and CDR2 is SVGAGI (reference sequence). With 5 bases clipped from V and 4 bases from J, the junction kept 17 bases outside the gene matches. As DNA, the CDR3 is TGTGCCAGCAGTCAAATCCCAGACCCGGGGGGTGTGTACGAGCAGTACTTC. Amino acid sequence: CASSQIPDPGGVYEQYF.

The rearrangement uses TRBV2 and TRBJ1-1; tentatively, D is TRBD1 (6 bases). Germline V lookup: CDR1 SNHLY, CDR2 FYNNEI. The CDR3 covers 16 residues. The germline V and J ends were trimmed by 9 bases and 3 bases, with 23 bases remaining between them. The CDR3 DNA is TGTGCCAGTTGTATACAGGGTAGGGTTAGGGACACTGAAGCTTTCTTT. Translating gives CASCIQGRVRDTEAFF.

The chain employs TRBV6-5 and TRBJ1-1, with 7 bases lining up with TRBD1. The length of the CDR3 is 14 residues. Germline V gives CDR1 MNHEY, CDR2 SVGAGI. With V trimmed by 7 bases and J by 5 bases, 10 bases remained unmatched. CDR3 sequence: CASKDNRGWTEAFF. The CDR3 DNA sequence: TGTGCCAGCAAGGACAACAGGGGATGGACTGAAGCTTTCTTT.

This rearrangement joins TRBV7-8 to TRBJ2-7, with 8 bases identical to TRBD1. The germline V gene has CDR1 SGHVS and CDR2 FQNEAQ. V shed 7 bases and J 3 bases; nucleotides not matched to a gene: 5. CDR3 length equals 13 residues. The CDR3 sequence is CASTKGQGYEQYF. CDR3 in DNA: TGTGCCAGCACCAAAGGACAGGGCTACGAGCAGTACTTC.

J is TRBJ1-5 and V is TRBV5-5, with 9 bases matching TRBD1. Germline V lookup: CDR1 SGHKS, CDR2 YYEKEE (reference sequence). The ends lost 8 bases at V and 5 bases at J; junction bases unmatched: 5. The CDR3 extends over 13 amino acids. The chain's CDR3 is CASSRTGDQPQHF. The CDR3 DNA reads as TGTGCCAGTTCCAGGACAGGGGATCAGCCCCAGCATTTT.

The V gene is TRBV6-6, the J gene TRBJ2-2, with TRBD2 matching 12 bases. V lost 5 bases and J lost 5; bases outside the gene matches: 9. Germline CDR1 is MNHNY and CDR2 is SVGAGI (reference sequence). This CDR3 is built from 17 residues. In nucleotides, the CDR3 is TGTGCCAGCAGTCCGTGGACTAGCGGGGACGGGACCGGGGAGCTGTTTTTT. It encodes CASSPWTSGDGTGELFF.

In DNA, the CDR3 is TGCGCCAGCAGGTCTCGGGGACAGTCCTACGAGCAGTACTTC. Protein sequence: CASRSRGQSYEQYF. The genes are TRBV5-1 and TRBJ2-7, with 7 bases aligning to TRBD1. The CDR3 spans 14 residues. V lost 5 bases to trimming and J lost 1 base; unmatched junction nucleotides: 6. Germline CDR1 is SGHRS and CDR2 is YFSETQ. Combining the CDR3 with reference TRBV5-1 and TRBJ2-7 gives the whole variable domain KAGVTQTPRYLIKTRGQQVTLSCSPISGHRSVSWYQQTPGQGLQFLFEYFSETQRNKGNFPGRFSGRQFSNSRSEMNVSTLELGDSALYLCASRSRGQSYEQYFGPGTRLTVT.

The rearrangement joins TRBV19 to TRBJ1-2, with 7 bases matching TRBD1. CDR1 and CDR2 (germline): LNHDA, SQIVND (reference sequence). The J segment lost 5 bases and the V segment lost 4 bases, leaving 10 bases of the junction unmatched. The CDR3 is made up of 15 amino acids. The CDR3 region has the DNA TGTGCCAGTAGTACCCGACAGGGAGTTCGATATGGCTACACCTTC. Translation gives CASSTRQGVRYGYTF.

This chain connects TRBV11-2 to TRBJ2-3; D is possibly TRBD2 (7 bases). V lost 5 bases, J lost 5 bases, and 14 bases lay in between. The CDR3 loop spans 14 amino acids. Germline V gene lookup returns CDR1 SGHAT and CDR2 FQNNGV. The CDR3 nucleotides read TGTGCCAGCAGCCGGAGGGGGGGTGAAGATACGCAGTATTTT. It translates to CASSRRGGEDTQYF.

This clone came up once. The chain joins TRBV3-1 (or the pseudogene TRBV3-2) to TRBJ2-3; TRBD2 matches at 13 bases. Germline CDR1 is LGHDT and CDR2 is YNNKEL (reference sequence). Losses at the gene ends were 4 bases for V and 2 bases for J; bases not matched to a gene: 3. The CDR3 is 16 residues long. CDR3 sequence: CASSPGLAGYTDTQYF. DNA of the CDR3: TGTGCCAGCAGCCCGGGACTAGCGGGATACACAGATACGCAGTATTTT.

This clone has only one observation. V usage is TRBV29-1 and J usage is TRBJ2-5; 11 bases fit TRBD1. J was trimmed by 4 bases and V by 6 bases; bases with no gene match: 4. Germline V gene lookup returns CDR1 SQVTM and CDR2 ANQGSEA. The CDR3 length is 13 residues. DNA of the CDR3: TGCAGCGTCCGGACAGGGGGCCGAGAGACCCAGTACTTC. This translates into CSVRTGGRETQYF. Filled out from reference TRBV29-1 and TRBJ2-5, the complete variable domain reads SAVISQKPSRDICQRGTSLTIQCQVDSQVTMMFWYRQQPGQSLTLIATANQGSEATYESGFVIDKFPISRPNLTFSTLTVSNMSPEDSSIYLCSVRTGGRETQYFGPGTRLLVL.

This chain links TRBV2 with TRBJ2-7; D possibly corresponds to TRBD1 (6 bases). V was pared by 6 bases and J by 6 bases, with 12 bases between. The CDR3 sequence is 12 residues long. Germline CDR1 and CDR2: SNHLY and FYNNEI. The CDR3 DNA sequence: TGTGCCAGCAGCGCAACAGGGACCGAGCAGTACTTC. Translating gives CASSATGTEQYF.

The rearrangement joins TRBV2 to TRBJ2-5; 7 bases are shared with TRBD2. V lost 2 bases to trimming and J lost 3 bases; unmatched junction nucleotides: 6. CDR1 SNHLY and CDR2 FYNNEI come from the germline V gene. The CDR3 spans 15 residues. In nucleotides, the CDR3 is TGTGCCAGCAGTGAAAGGGCTAGCGGAGAAGAGACCCAGTACTTC. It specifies CASSERASGEETQYF.

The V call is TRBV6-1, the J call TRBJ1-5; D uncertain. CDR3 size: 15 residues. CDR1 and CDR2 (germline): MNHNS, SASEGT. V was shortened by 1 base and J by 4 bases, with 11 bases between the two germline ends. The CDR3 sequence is CASSEVRGGNQPQHF. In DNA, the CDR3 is TGTGCCAGCAGTGAAGTTCGGGGAGGGAATCAGCCCCAGCATTTT.

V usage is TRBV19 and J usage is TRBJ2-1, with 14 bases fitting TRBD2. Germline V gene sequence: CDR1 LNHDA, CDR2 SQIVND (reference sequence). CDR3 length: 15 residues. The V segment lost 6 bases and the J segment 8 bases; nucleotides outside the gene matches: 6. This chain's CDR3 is CASSGTSGSRHEQFF. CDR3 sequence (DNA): TGTGCCAGTAGCGGGACTAGCGGGAGTAGGCATGAGCAGTTCTTC.

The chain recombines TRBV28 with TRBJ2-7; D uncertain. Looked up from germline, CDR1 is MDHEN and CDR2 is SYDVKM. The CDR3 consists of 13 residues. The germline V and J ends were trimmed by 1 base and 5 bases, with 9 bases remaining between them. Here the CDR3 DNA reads TGTGCCAGCAGTTTATCAGTGCCCCACGAGCAGTACTTC. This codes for CASSLSVPHEQYF. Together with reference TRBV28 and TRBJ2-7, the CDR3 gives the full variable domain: DVKVTQSSRYLVKRTGEKVFLECVQDMDHENMFWYRQDPGLGLRLIYFSYDVKMKEKGDIPEGYSVSREKKERFSLILESASTNQTSMYLCASSLSVPHEQYFGPGTRLTVT.

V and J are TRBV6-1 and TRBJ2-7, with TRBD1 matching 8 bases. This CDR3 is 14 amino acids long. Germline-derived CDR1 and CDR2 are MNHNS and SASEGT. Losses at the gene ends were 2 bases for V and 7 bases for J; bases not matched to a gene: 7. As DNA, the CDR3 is TGTGCCAGCAGTGAAAGGGACAGGTGGGTGGAGCAGTACTTC. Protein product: CASSERDRWVEQYF.

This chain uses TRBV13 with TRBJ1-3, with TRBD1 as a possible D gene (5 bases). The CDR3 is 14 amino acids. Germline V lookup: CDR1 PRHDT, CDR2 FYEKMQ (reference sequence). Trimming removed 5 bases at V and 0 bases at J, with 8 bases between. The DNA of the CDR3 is TGTGCCAGCAGCCGGGGGACCTCTGGAAACACCATATATTTT. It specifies CASSRGTSGNTIYF.

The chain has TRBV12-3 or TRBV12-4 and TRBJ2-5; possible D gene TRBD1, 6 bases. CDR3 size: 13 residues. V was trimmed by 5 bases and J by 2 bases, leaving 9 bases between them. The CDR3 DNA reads TGTGCCAGCAGTCTACAGGGTCAAGAGACCCAGTACTTC. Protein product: CASSLQGQETQYF.

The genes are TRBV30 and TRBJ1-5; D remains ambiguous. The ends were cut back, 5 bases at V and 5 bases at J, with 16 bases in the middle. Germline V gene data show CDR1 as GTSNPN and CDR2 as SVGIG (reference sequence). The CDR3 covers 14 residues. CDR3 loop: CAWSPFRGDQPQHF. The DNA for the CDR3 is TGTGCCTGGTCCCCATTCCGGGGAGATCAGCCCCAGCATTTT.